The rows below give T cell receptor beta chains drawn from one sample of a study of blood T cell repertoires in COVID-19. Repertoires were generated with immunoSEQ multiplex PCR, while TCRdb's copy carries only in-frame clones and drops some. The data hold around 210,000 clones, with roughly 90% observed a single time. The material sequenced was peripheral blood. The source of these receptors is a woman in her 70s with acute or convalescent COVID-19. CDR3s include the opening cysteine and the closing phenylalanine or tryptophan. The D gene is left open where the match is weak. Size is stated for part of the rows, as once, few or many counts, or as a class when the clone is expanded.

V gene	J gene	CDR3 length	clone size	D gene	CDR3 protein	CDR3 DNA
TRBV7-9	TRBJ2-1	16	.	TRBD2	CASSQPPAGGYNEQFF	TGTGCCAGCAGCCAACCGCCGGCGGGGGGGTACAATGAGCAGTTCTTC
TRBV12-5	TRBJ2-7	15	.	.	CASGAGQVAPYEQYF	TGTGCTAGTGGAGCGGGACAGGTCGCTCCCTACGAGCAGTACTTC
TRBV7-9	TRBJ1-4	13	.	TRBD1	CASGTGRGEKLFF	TGTGCCAGCGGGACAGGGAGGGGTGAAAAACTGTTTTTT
TRBV6-1	TRBJ1-1	15	.	.	CASSEASGGRTEAFF	TGTGCCAGCAGTGAAGCGTCCGGGGGGCGGACTGAAGCTTTCTTT
TRBV6-5	TRBJ2-2	13	.	.	CASSYGQAGELFF	TGTGCCAGCAGTTACGGCCAGGCCGGGGAGCTGTTTTTT
TRBV11-2	TRBJ1-6	14	.	TRBD1	CASSTRTGPPPLHF	TGTGCCAGCAGCACCCGGACAGGTCCGCCACCCCTCCACTTT
TRBV5-1	TRBJ2-1	16	.	TRBD2	CASSGKAGLSYNEQFF	TGCGCCAGCAGCGGTAAAGCGGGACTTTCTTACAATGAGCAGTTCTTC
TRBV28	TRBJ2-5	13	.	.	CASQPSSQETQYF	TGTGCCAGCCAGCCTAGCAGCCAAGAGACCCAGTACTTC
TRBV18	TRBJ1-2	15	.	.	CASSPENLPGDGYTF	TGTGCCAGCTCACCCGAAAACCTCCCAGGGGATGGCTACACCTTC
TRBV9	TRBJ1-1	13	.	TRBD1	CASRWTGNTEAFF	TGTGCCAGCAGATGGACAGGAAACACTGAAGCTTTCTTT
TRBV2	TRBJ2-4	17	.	TRBD1	CASSDYRGLESKNIQYF	TGTGCCAGCAGTGATTACAGGGGTTTGGAGTCCAAAAACATTCAGTACTTC
TRBV2	TRBJ1-2	13	.	.	CASSEMGSYGYTF	TGTGCCAGCAGTGAAATGGGGAGCTATGGCTACACCTTC
TRBV6-1	TRBJ1-1	14	.	.	CASSERVRGTEAFF	TGTGCCAGCAGTGAAAGGGTCAGGGGCACTGAAGCTTTCTTT
TRBV6-6	TRBJ1-2	12	.	.	CASSQDSYGYTF	TGTGCCAGCAGTCAAGACAGCTATGGCTACACCTTC
TRBV6-1	TRBJ1-5	13	.	.	CASSSPPNQPQHF	TGTGCCAGCAGCTCCCCCCCTAATCAGCCCCAGCATTTT
TRBV11-2	TRBJ1-1	13	once	.	CASSLAGGTEAFF	TGTGCCAGCAGCTTGGCTGGCGGCACTGAAGCTTTCTTT
TRBV29-1	TRBJ2-1	15	once	TRBD2	CSAQGLAGGNNEQFF	TGCAGCGCCCAGGGACTAGCGGGAGGAAACAATGAGCAGTTCTTC
TRBV3-1/TRBV3-2	TRBJ2-5	19	.	TRBD2	CASSRRTSGDIAFRETKYF	TGTGCCAGCAGCCGACGGACTAGCGGGGATATAGCTTTTAGGGAAACCAAGTACTTC
TRBV14	TRBJ2-7	13	.	TRBD1	CASSRTGAYEQYF	TGTGCCAGCAGTCGGACAGGTGCCTACGAGCAGTACTTC
TRBV12-3/TRBV12-4	TRBJ1-1	12	once	.	CASSLAGTEAFF	TGTGCCAGCAGCCTAGCTGGCACTGAAGCTTTCTTT
TRBV5-1	TRBJ2-7	15	.	TRBD2	CASSFLAGGQYEQYF	TGCGCCAGCAGCTTCTTAGCGGGGGGGCAATACGAGCAGTACTTC
TRBV29-1	TRBJ2-5	12	.	.	CSVGQGTETQYF	TGCAGCGTTGGTCAGGGGACGGAGACCCAGTACTTC
TRBV5-1	TRBJ1-3	17	.	.	CASSERTVGSNGNTIYF	TGCGCCAGCAGCGAGCGGACAGTGGGATCGAATGGAAACACCATATATTTT
TRBV4-2	TRBJ1-3	17	.	.	CASSQDEAGFSGNTIYF	TGTGCCAGCAGCCAAGACGAGGCGGGGTTCTCTGGAAACACCATATATTTT
TRBV24-1	TRBJ1-1	14	.	.	CATSERGGGTEAFF	TGTGCCACCAGTGAACGGGGCGGGGGGACTGAAGCTTTCTTT
TRBV3-1/TRBV3-2	TRBJ2-2	15	.	.	CASSQAGANTGELFF	TGTGCCAGCAGCCAAGCGGGGGCGAACACCGGGGAGCTGTTTTTT
TRBV28	TRBJ2-1	15	.	.	CASSVQVSSYNEQFF	TGTGCCAGCAGTGTCCAGGTTAGCTCCTACAATGAGCAGTTCTTC
TRBV2	TRBJ1-6	15	.	TRBD1	CASCSAGTANSPLHF	TGTGCCAGCTGTTCGGCCGGGACAGCTAATTCACCCCTCCACTTT
TRBV5-1	TRBJ1-1	16	.	TRBD1	CASSHGTGRLYTEAFF	TGCGCCAGCAGCCACGGGACAGGGCGTTTATACACTGAAGCTTTCTTT
TRBV3-1/TRBV3-2	TRBJ2-2	16	.	TRBD2	CASSQLPGTSPGELFF	TGTGCCAGCAGCCAGCTCCCCGGGACTAGCCCCGGGGAGCTGTTTTTT
TRBV6-5	TRBJ1-2	14	.	.	CASCAGGQCYGYTF	TGTGCCAGTTGTGCGGGAGGTCAATGCTATGGCTACACCTTC
TRBV6-5	TRBJ2-6	16	once	.	CASSSPGGAGANVLTF	TGTGCCAGCAGTTCCCCGGGGGGCGCTGGGGCCAACGTCCTGACTTTC
TRBV9	TRBJ1-2	14	.	.	CASSVGQAVYGYTF	TGTGCCAGCAGCGTAGGGCAGGCCGTTTATGGCTACACCTTC
TRBV6-5	TRBJ1-6	16	.	TRBD1	CASSYRAGGTNSPLHF	TGTGCCAGCAGTTATAGGGCAGGGGGTACTAATTCACCCCTCCACTTT
TRBV7-9	TRBJ2-1	15	.	.	CASSPPGLRGNEQFF	TGTGCCAGCAGCCCGCCGGGACTTCGGGGCAATGAGCAGTTCTTC
TRBV5-1	TRBJ1-1	14	few	TRBD1	CASRQAGGVGEAFF	TGCGCCAGCAGACAGGCAGGGGGCGTGGGTGAAGCTTTCTTT
TRBV10-2	TRBJ2-7	13	.	.	CASRRGLNYEQYF	TGCGCCAGCAGACGCGGACTGAACTACGAGCAGTACTTC
TRBV6-1	TRBJ2-1	17	once	TRBD2	CASSEYSGLAGLNEQFF	TGTGCCAGCAGTGAATATTCTGGACTAGCGGGCCTCAATGAGCAGTTCTTC
TRBV28	TRBJ2-3	17	few	.	CASSWPIRGSATDTQYF	TGTGCCAGCAGTTGGCCCATCAGGGGTTCGGCCACAGATACGCAGTATTTT
TRBV4-1	TRBJ1-4	17	.	.	CASSLSAGMGLGEKLFF	TGCGCCAGCAGCTTGTCGGCGGGCATGGGTTTAGGTGAAAAACTGTTTTTT
TRBV5-5	TRBJ1-1	16	.	TRBD1	CASSLFQGAAYSEAFF	TGTGCCAGCAGCTTGTTCCAGGGGGCGGCTTACTCTGAAGCTTTCTTT
TRBV4-1	TRBJ1-5	13	.	.	CASSPTVNQPQHF	TGCGCCAGCAGCCCAACAGTTAATCAGCCCCAGCATTTT
TRBV2	TRBJ2-7	13	.	TRBD1	CATQGQFSYEQYF	TGTGCCACCCAGGGACAGTTCTCCTACGAGCAGTACTTC
TRBV10-2	TRBJ2-2	16	.	TRBD2	CASSEPGGGQTGELFF	TGCGCCAGCAGTGAGCCCGGGGGGGGCCAAACCGGGGAGCTGTTTTTT
TRBV28	TRBJ2-1	14	.	TRBD2	CASILAGSYNEQFF	TGTGCCAGCATACTAGCGGGGTCCTACAATGAGCAGTTCTTC
TRBV19	TRBJ2-1	14	.	TRBD2	CASKTTSGLNEQFF	TGTGCCAGTAAAACGACTAGCGGTCTCAATGAGCAGTTCTTC
TRBV24-1	TRBJ2-2	14	.	.	CATSEGEAAGELFF	TGTGCCACCAGTGAAGGGGAGGCCGCCGGGGAGCTGTTTTTT
TRBV28	TRBJ1-2	14	.	.	CASSFSSAGYGYTF	TGTGCCAGCAGTTTCTCGTCAGCGGGCTATGGCTACACCTTC
TRBV4-3	TRBJ2-2	15	.	TRBD1	CASSQKTGGIRELFF	TGCGCCAGCAGCCAAAAGACAGGGGGCATCCGGGAGCTGTTTTTT
TRBV3-1/TRBV3-2	TRBJ2-5	16	.	TRBD2	CASSPTLAGGLETQYF	TGTGCCAGCAGCCCAACACTAGCGGGAGGGTTGGAGACCCAGTACTTC
TRBV7-9	TRBJ1-1	13	few	.	CASSSLPTGEAFF	TGTGCCAGCAGCTCCCTACCGACAGGTGAAGCTTTCTTT